This TCR beta chain emerged from a study of blood T cell repertoires in COVID-19. Study as a whole: The samples span acute and convalescent COVID-19 from the United States, Italy and Spain. PBMCs, B-cell-depleted T cells, or T cells provided the cDNA or gDNA that made up the material.

The table came from immunoSEQ multiplex PCR; TCRdb's copy has only in-frame clones and leaves some out. Of a few hundred thousand clones listed, 80% to 90% were seen once; the top ten hold under 2.5%. This clone has just a few counts. In assigning cohorts, the study relied on participant-reported clinical history. Germline V gives CDR1 MNHEY, CDR2 SVGEGT. V lost 4 bases and J lost 7, with 6 bases in between. The CDR3 extends over 11 amino acids. The chain recombines TRBV6-2 or TRBV6-3 with TRBJ2-3; no clear D. The clonotype was recovered from a young man who had recovered from COVID-19. Input material: PBMCs or T cells enriched from blood (not recorded which). The DNA of the CDR3 is TGTGCCAGCAGTTCCCGTAATACGCAGTATTTT. This encodes CASSSRNTQYF.